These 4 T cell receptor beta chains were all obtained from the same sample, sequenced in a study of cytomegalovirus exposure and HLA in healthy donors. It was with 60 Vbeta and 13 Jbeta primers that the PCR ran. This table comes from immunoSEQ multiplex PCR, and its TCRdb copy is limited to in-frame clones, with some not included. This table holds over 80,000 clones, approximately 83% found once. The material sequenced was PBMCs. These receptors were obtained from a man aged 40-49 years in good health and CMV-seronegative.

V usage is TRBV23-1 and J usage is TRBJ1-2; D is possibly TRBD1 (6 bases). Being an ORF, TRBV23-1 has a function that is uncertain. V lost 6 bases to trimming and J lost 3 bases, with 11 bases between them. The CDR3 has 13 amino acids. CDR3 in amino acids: CASSRRGDYGYTF. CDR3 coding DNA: TGCGCCAGCAGCCGCAGGGGCGACTATGGCTACACCTTC.

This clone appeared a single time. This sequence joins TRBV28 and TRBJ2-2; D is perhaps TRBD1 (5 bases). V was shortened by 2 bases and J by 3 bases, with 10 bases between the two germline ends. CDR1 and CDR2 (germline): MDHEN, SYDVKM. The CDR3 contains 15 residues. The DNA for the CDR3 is TGTGCCAGCAGTTTAGCAGGGCACTACACCGGGGAGCTGTTTTTT. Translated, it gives CASSLAGHYTGELFF. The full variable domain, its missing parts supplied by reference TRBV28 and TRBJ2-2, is DVKVTQSSRYLVKRTGEKVFLECVQDMDHENMFWYRQDPGLGLRLIYFSYDVKMKEKGDIPEGYSVSREKKERFSLILESASTNQTSMYLCASSLAGHYTGELFFGEGSRLTVL.

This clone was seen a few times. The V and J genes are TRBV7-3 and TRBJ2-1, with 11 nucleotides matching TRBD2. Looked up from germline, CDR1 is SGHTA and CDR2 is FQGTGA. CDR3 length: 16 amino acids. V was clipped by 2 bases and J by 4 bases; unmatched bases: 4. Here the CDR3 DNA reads TGTGCCAGCAGCTTAGTAGCTAGCGGGGGGTACAATGAGCAGTTCTTC. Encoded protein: CASSLVASGGYNEQFF.

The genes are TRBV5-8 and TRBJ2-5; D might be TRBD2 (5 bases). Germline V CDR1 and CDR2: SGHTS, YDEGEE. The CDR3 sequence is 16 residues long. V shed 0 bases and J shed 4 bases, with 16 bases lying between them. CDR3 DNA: TGTGCCAGCAGCTTGGCAGGACTGGGCCCCGGAGAGACCCAGTACTTC. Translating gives CASSLAGLGPGETQYF.